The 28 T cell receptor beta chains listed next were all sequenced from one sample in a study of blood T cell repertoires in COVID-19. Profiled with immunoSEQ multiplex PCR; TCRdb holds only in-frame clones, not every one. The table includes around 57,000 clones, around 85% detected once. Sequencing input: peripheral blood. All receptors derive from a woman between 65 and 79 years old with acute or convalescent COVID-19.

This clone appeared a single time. CDR3 sequence reads: CAISGRTGLNYGYTF. The CDR3 DNA reads TGTGCCATCAGTGGTAGGACAGGGCTTAACTATGGCTACACCTTC. This chain connects TRBV10-3 to TRBJ1-2; 8 positions agree with TRBD1. CDR1 and CDR2 from the germline V gene are ENHRY and SYGVKD. Trimming took 4 bases from V and 1 from J; bases not matched to a gene: 5. The CDR3 runs to 15 residues.

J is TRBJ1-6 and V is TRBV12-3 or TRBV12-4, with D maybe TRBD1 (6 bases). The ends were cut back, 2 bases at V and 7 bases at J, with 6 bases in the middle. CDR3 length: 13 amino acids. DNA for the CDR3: TGTGCCAGCAGTTTACAGGGGAATTCACCCCTCCACTTT. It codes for CASSLQGNSPLHF.

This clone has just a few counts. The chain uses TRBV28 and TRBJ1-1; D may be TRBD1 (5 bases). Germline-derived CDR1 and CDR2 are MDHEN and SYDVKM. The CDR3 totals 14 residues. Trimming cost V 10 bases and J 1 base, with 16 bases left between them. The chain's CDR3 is CATTGDGPNTEAFF. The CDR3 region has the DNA TGTGCCACCACGGGGGACGGACCGAACACTGAAGCTTTCTTT.

The chain's CDR3 is CASRGDIYSYEQYF. The CDR3 DNA reads as TGTGCCAGCAGGGGGGACATATATTCCTACGAGCAGTACTTC. This chain uses TRBV2 with TRBJ2-7; a possible D gene is TRBD1 (6 bases). The CDR3 loop spans 14 amino acids. The germline V and J ends were trimmed by 6 bases and 1 base, with 13 bases remaining between them. The germline gives CDR1 SNHLY, CDR2 FYNNEI. Complete variable domain (other parts from reference TRBV2 and TRBJ2-7): EPEVTQTPSHQVTQMGQEVILRCVPISNHLYFYWYRQILGQKVEFLVSFYNNEISEKSEIFDDQFSVERPDGSNFTLKIRSTKLEDSAMYFCASRGDIYSYEQYFGPGTRLTVT.

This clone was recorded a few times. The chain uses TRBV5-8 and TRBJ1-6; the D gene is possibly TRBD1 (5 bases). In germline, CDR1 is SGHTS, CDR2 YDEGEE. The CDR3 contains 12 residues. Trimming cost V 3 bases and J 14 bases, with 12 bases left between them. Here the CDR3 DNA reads TGTGCCAGCAGCTCCCAAGCGGGGGCCCTCCACTTT. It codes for CASSSQAGALHF.

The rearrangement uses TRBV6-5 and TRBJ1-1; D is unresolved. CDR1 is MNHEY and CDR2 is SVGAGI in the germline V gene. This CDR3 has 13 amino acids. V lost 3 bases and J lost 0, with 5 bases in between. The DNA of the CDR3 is TGTGCCAGCAGTTATGAGGTGAACACTGAAGCTTTCTTT. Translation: CASSYEVNTEAFF.

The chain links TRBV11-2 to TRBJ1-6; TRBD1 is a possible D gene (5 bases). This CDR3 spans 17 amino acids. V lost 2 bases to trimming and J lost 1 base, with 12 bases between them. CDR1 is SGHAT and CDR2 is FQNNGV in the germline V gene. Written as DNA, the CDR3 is TGTGCCAGCAGCTTACGAGGGGAGGAATCCTATAATTCACCCCTCCACTTT. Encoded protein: CASSLRGEESYNSPLHF.

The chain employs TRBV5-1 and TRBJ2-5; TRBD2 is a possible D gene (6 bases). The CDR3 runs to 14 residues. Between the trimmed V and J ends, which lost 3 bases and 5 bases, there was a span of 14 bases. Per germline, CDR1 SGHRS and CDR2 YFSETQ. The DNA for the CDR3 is TGCGCCAGCAGCTGGGAGGATACTGGGGAGACCCAGTACTTC. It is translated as CASSWEDTGETQYF.

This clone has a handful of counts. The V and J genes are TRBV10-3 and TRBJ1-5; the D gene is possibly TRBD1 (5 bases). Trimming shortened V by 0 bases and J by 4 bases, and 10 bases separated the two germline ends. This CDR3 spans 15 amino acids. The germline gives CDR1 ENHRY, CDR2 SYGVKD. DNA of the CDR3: TGTGCCATCAGTGAGTCCGCAGGGAATAATCAGCCCCAGCATTTT. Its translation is CAISESAGNNQPQHF.

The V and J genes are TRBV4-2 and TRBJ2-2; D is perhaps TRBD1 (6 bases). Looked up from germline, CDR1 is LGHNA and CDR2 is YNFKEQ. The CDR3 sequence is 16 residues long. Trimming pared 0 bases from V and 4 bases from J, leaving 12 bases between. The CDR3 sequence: CASSQDWSRGTGELFF. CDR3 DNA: TGTGCCAGCAGCCAAGATTGGTCCAGGGGCACCGGGGAGCTGTTTTTT.

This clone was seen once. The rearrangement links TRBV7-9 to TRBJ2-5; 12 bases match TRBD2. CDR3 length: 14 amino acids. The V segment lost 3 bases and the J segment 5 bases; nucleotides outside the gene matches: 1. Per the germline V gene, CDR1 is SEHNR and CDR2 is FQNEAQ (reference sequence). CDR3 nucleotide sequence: TGTGCCAGCAGCTTCGGGACTAGCGGGGAGACCCAGTACTTC. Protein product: CASSFGTSGETQYF. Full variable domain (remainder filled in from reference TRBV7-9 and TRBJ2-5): DTGVSQNPRHKITKRGQNVTFRCDPISEHNRLYWYRQTLGQGPEFLTYFQNEAQLEKSRLLSDRFSAERPKGSFSTLEIQRTEQGDSAMYLCASSFGTSGETQYFGPGTRLLVL.

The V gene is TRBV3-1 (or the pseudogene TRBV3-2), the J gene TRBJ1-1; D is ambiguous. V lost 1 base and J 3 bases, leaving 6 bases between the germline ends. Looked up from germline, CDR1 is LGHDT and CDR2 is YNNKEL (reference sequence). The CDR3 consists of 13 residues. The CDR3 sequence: CASSQARDTEAFF. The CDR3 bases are TGTGCCAGCAGCCAAGCGAGGGACACTGAAGCTTTCTTT.

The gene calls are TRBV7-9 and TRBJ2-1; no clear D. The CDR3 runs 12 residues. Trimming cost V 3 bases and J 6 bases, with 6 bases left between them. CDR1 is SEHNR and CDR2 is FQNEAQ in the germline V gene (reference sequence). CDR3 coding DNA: TGTGCCAGCAGCTTGGGCAGCAATGAGCAGTTCTTC. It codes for CASSLGSNEQFF.

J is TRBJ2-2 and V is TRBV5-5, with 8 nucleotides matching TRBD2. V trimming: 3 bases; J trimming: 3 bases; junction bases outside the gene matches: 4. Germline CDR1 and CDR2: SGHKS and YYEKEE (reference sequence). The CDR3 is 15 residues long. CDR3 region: CASSSSGSYTGELFF. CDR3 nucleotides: TGTGCCAGCAGCTCTAGCGGGTCGTACACCGGGGAGCTGTTTTTT.

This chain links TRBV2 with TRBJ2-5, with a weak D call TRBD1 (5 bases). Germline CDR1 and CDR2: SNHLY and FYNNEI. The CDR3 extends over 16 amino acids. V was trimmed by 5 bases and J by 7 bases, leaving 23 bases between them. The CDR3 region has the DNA TGTGCCAGCAGTATAACACAGGACATTGCCCGAGGGACCCAGTACTTC. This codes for CASSITQDIARGTQYF.

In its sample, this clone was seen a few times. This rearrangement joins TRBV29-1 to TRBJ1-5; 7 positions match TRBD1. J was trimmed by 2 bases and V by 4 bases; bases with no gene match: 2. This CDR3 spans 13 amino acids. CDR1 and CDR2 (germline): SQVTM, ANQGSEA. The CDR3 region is CSVAGGGNQPQHF. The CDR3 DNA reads TGCAGCGTTGCAGGGGGAGGCAATCAGCCCCAGCATTTT.

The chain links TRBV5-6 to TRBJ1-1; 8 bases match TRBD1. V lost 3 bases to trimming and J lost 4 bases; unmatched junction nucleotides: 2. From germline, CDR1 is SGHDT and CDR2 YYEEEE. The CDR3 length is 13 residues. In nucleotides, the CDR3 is TGTGCCAGCAGCTGGGGGACAGGCACTGAAGCTTTCTTT. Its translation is CASSWGTGTEAFF.

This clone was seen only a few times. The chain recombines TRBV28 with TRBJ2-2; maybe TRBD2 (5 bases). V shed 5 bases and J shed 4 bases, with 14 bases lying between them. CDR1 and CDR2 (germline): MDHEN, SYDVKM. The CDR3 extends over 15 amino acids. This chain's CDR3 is CASSGQLGLTGELFF. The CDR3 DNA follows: TGTGCCAGCAGTGGCCAACTAGGGCTCACCGGGGAGCTGTTTTTT.

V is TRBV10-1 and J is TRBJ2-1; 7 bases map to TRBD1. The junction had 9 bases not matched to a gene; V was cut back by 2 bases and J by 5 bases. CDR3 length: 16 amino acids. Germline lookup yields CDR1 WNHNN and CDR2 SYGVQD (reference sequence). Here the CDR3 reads CASSEPRQGEDNEQFF. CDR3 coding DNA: TGCGCCAGCAGTGAGCCGAGACAGGGAGAGGACAATGAGCAGTTCTTC.

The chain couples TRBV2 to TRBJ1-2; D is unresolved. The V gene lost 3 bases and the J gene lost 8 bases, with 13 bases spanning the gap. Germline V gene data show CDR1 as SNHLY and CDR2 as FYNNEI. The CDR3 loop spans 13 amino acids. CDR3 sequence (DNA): TGTGCCAGCAGTGATCGTCGGGAAGTGGGCTACACCTTC. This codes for CASSDRREVGYTF.

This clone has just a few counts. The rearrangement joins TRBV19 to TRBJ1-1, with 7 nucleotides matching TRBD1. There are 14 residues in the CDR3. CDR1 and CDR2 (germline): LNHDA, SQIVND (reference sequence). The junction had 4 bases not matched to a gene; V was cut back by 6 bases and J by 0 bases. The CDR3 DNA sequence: TGTGCCAGTAGCAGGGGGGCCTTGAACACTGAAGCTTTCTTT. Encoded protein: CASSRGALNTEAFF.

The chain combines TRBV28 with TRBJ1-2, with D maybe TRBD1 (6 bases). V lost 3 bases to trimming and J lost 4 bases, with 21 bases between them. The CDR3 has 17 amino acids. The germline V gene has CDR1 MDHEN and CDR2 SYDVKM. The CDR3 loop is CASSFVVVTGAVYGYTF. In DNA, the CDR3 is TGTGCCAGCAGTTTTGTGGTAGTGACAGGAGCCGTCTATGGCTACACCTTC.

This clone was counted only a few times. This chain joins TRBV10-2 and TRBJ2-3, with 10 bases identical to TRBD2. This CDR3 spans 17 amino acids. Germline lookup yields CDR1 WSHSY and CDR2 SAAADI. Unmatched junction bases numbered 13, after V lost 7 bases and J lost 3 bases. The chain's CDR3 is CASKPAGGTRKTDTQYF. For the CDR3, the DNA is TGCGCCAGCAAACCAGCGGGGGGGACCAGGAAGACAGATACGCAGTATTTT.

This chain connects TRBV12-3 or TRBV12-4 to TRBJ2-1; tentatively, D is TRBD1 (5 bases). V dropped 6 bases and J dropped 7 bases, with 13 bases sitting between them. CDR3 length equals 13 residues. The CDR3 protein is CASSPIQANEQFF. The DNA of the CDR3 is TGTGCCAGCAGCCCAATACAGGCGAATGAGCAGTTCTTC.

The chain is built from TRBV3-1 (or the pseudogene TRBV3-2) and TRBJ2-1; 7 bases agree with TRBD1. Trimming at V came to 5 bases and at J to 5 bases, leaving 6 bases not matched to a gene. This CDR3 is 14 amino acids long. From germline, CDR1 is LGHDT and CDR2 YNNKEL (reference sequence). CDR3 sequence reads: CASSDRDSHNEQFF. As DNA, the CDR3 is TGTGCCAGCAGCGACCGGGACAGTCACAATGAGCAGTTCTTC.

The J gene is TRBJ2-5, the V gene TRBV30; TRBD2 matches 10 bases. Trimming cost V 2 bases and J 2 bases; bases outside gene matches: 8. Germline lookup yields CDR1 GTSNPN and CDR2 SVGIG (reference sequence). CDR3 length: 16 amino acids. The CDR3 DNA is TGTGCCTGGAGTCCAAACGGACTAGCGGCACAAGAGACCCAGTACTTC. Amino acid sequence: CAWSPNGLAAQETQYF.

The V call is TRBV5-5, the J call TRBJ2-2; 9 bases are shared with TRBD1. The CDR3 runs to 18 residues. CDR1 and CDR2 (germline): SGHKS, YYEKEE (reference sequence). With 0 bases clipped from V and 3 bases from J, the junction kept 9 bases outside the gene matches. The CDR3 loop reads CASSLAGGQGLDTGELFF. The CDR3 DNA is TGTGCCAGCAGCTTGGCCGGAGGACAGGGGTTGGACACCGGGGAGCTGTTTTTT.

The chain's CDR3 is CASSWGQPNQPQHF. In nucleotides, the CDR3 is TGCGCCAGCAGCTGGGGACAGCCTAATCAGCCCCAGCATTTT. The J gene is TRBJ1-5, the V gene TRBV5-1; 7 nucleotides line up with TRBD1. The CDR3 runs to 14 residues. Per germline, CDR1 SGHRS and CDR2 YFSETQ. The J segment lost 4 bases and the V segment lost 3 bases, leaving 4 bases of the junction unmatched.